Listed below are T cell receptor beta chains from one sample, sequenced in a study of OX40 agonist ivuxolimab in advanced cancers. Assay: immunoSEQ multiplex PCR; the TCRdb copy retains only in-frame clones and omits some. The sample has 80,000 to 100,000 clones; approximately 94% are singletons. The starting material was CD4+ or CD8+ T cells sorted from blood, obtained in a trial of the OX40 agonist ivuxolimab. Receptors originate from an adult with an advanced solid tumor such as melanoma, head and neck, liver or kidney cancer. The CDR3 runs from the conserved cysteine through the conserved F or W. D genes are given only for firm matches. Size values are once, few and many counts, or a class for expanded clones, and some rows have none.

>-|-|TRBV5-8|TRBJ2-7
TGTGCCAGCAGCTTTACAACAGGATACTACGAGCAGTACTTC
CASSFTTGYYEQYF
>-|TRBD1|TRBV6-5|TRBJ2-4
TGTGCCAGCAGTTACGGACAGGGGGCGGGCATTCAGTACTTC
CASSYGQGAGIQYF
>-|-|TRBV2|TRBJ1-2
TGTGCCAGCACATCAACTAACTATGGCTACACCTTC
CASTSTNYGYTF
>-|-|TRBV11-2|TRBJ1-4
TGTGCCAGCAGCTCAGTCGGTCAGGGACCGAATGAAAAACTGTTTTTT
CASSSVGQGPNEKLFF
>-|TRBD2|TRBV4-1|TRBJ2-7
TGCGCCAGCAGCCTTTTCGCGGGAGGGTCCTACGAGCAGTACTTC
CASSLFAGGSYEQYF
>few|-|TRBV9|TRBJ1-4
TGTGCCAGCAGCGTAGCGGACCGAACTAATGAAAAACTGTTTTTT
CASSVADRTNEKLFF
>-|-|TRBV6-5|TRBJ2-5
TGTGCCAGCAGTTACTCCACAATGGGAAAAGAGACCCAGTACTTC
CASSYSTMGKETQYF
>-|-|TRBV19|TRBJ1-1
TGTGCCAGTAGTACCCCACAGGGAAACACTGAAGCTTTCTTT
CASSTPQGNTEAFF
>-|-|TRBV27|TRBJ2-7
TGTGCCAGCAGTTTTGGGGTCGAGCAGTACTTC
CASSFGVEQYF
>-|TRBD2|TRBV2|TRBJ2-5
TGTGCCAGCAGCCGACTAGCGGGAGCGGAGACCCAGTACTTC
CASSRLAGAETQYF
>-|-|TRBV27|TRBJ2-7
TGTGCCAGCAGTTTAGGTGGGGGTCCTACCTACGAGCAGTACTTC
CASSLGGGPTYEQYF
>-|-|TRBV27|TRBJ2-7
TGTGCCAGCAGTTTAGGAGGGGCCCGTTTCGAGCAGTACTTC
CASSLGGARFEQYF
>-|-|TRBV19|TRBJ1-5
TGTGCCAGTAGTATTATCGGCCGGACAGCCGATCAGCCCCAGCATTTT
CASSIIGRTADQPQHF
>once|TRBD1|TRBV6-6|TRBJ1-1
TGTGCCAGCAGTGATACACAGGGGGCCACTGAAGCTTTCTTT
CASSDTQGATEAFF
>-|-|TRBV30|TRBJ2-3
TGTGCCTGGAGTGCGGATACGCAGTATTTT
CAWSADTQYF
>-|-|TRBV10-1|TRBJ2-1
TGCGCCAGCAGTGAGGGGGGCAATGAGCAGTTCTTC
CASSEGGNEQFF
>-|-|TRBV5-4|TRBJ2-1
TGTGCCAGCAGCTCCCGATGGGGCGTCGGTGAGCAGTTCTTC
CASSSRWGVGEQFF
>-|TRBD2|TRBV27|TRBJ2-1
TGTGCCAGCAGTGTACTAGCGGGAGTTTCTAGTGAGCAGTTCTTC
CASSVLAGVSSEQFF
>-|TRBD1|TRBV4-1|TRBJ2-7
TGCGCCAGCAGCCACGGACAGGGGGCCTACGAGCAGTACTTC
CASSHGQGAYEQYF
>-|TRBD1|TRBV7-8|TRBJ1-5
TGTGCCAGCAGCCCGGGTAGGGGACAGGTACTTAGCAATCAGCCCCAGCATTTT
CASSPGRGQVLSNQPQHF
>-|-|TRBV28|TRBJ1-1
TGTGCTGTGGAGCTTTCGGGTACTGAAGCTTTCTTT
CAVELSGTEAFF
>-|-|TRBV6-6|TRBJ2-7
TGTGCCAGCAGTTACCCGACTCGACCCTACGAGCAGTACTTC
CASSYPTRPYEQYF
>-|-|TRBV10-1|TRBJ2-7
TGCGCCAGCAGTCCCGGACCCTTAGGGACGTCCGAGCAGTACTTC
CASSPGPLGTSEQYF
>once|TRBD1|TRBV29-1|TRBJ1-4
TGCAGCGTTGACCCGACAGGGGGTAATGAAAAACTGTTTTTT
CSVDPTGGNEKLFF
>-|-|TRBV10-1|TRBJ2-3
TGCGCCAGCGGTGAGAGCACAGATACGCAGTATTTT
CASGESTDTQYF
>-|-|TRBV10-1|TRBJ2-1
TGCGCCAGCAGTCGCCGGGATAGGGTAAGGGAGCAGTTCTTC
CASSRRDRVREQFF
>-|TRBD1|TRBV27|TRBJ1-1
TGTGCCAGCAGTCTCCTGGGACAGGCCACTGAAGCTTTCTTT
CASSLLGQATEAFF
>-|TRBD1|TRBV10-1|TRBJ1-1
TGCGCCAGCAGTGAGTCTTGGAATCGGACAGGGAGGTTAACGAACACTGAAGCTTTCTTT
CASSESWNRTGRLTNTEAFF
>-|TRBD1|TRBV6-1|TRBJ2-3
TGTGCCAGCACTTGGACAGGGGGAACAGATACGCAGTATTTT
CASTWTGGTDTQYF
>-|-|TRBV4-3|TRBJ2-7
TGCGCCAGCAGCCAAGCCCTTCTGACCTCCTACGAGCAGTACTTC
CASSQALLTSYEQYF
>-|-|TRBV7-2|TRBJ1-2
TGTGCCAGCAGCCTAGACGGTAACTATGGCTACACCTTC
CASSLDGNYGYTF
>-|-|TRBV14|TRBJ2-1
TGTGCCAGCAGCTCCGAAACCAAGGGGTACAATGAGCAGTTCTTC
CASSSETKGYNEQFF
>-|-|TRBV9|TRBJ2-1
TGTGCCAGCAGCAAAGAGACAGGCTACAATGAGCAGTTCTTC
CASSKETGYNEQFF
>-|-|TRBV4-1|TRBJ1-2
TGCGCCAGCAGCCAAGTTTCCCCGGGGCCCGATGGCTACACCTTC
CASSQVSPGPDGYTF
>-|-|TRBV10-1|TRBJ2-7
TGCGCCAGCAGTGAGTCGGGGCGAAGCCCCTACGAGCAGTACTTC
CASSESGRSPYEQYF
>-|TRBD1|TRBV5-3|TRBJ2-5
TGTGCCAGAAGCCGGACAGGCCAAGAGACCCAGTACTTC
CARSRTGQETQYF
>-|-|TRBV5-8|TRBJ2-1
TGTGCCAGCAGCCTGACAGCGACCAATGAGCAGTTCTTC
CASSLTATNEQFF
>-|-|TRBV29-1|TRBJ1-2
TGCAGCGTCTACGGACAGTCTGGCTACACCTTC
CSVYGQSGYTF
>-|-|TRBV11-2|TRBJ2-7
TGTGCCAGCAGCTTAGGCGTGCTCTACGAGCAGTACTTC
CASSLGVLYEQYF
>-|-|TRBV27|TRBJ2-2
TGTGCCAGCAAGAGGGAGGTCACCGGGGAGCTGTTTTTT
CASKREVTGELFF
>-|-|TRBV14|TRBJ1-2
TGTGCCAGCAGCCGGGCCGGGACTCCTAACAACTACGGCTACACCTTC
CASSRAGTPNNYGYTF